The 17 T cell receptor beta chains below all came from one sample that was sequenced in a study of lymphopenia after photon versus proton radiotherapy. Generated by immunoSEQ multiplex PCR, the TCRdb table keeps only in-frame clones and is missing some. The sample shows 55,000 to 70,000 clones, around 92% of them seen only once. The source material was peripheral blood, sampled from a patient treated with photon-based radiotherapy. Receptors were obtained from a woman aged 35 to 49 with cholangiocarcinoma.

The rearrangement links TRBV10-3 to TRBJ1-2; 7 positions agree with TRBD1. This CDR3 has 14 amino acids. Germline values: CDR1 ENHRY, CDR2 SYGVKD. The V segment lost 6 bases and the J segment 5 bases; nucleotides outside the gene matches: 9. CDR3 amino acids: CAISTPDRVYGYTF. CDR3 nucleotide sequence: TGTGCCATCAGCACCCCCGACAGGGTTTATGGCTACACCTTC.

V and J are TRBV5-4 and TRBJ2-3; D might be TRBD1 (6 bases). Germline V gene sequence: CDR1 SGHNT, CDR2 YYREEE (reference sequence). The CDR3 runs to 15 residues. V gave up 0 bases and J gave up 4 bases, with 12 bases separating them. CDR3 bases: TGTGCCAGCAGCTTGGAGGGGGTCCGCGCAGATACGCAGTATTTT. The encoded protein is CASSLEGVRADTQYF.

This clone was detected once. The V gene is TRBV28, the J gene TRBJ2-7; TRBD1 matches 7 bases. In germline, CDR1 is MDHEN, CDR2 SYDVKM. V was clipped by 6 bases and J by 0 bases; unmatched bases: 11. The CDR3 is made up of 16 amino acids. This CDR3 reads CASRPRQGKGSYEQYF. Written as DNA, the CDR3 is TGTGCCAGCAGGCCACGACAGGGAAAGGGCTCCTACGAGCAGTACTTC.

The CDR3 sequence is CASRGFQSTDTQYF. The DNA for the CDR3 is TGTGCCAGTAGGGGCTTCCAAAGCACAGATACGCAGTATTTT. J is TRBJ2-3 and V is TRBV19; no clear D. The CDR3 sequence is 14 residues long. Trimming took off 6 bases at V and 0 bases at J, with 10 bases between the two ends. CDR1 is LNHDA and CDR2 is SQIVND in the germline V gene (reference sequence).

The chain combines TRBV27 with TRBJ1-1, with D maybe TRBD1 (6 bases). Trimming left V 1 base short and J 3 bases short, with 9 bases between. Germline V CDR1 and CDR2: MNHEY, SMNVEV (reference sequence). There are 14 residues in the CDR3. The CDR3 protein is CASSLLDRDTEAFF. The CDR3 nucleotides read TGTGCCAGCAGTTTATTGGACAGAGACACTGAAGCTTTCTTT.

The chain combines TRBV2 with TRBJ1-5, with 8 bases identical to TRBD1. This CDR3 has 15 residues. The germline V gene has CDR1 SNHLY and CDR2 FYNNEI. J gave up 7 bases and V 5 bases, and 10 bases lay outside the gene matches. CDR3 amino acids: CASSYIRDRWQPQHF. For the CDR3, the DNA is TGTGCCAGCAGTTATATCCGGGACAGGTGGCAGCCCCAGCATTTT.

About this clone itself: Other DNA sequences within the sample encode an identical CDR3. This chain joins TRBV6-5 and TRBJ1-1; D not resolved. CDR1 is MNHEY and CDR2 is SVGAGI in the germline V gene. This CDR3 is 11 amino acids long. Deletions cut 4 bases from V and 5 bases from J, with 5 bases between. CDR3 DNA: TGTGCCAGCAGTTCTGATACTGAAGCTTTCTTT. This codes for CASSSDTEAFF.

The CDR3 protein is CASSPRGVRTGELFF. The CDR3 DNA follows: TGTGCCAGCAGTCCCCGAGGGGTCCGGACCGGGGAGCTGTTTTTT. The chain joins TRBV6-6 to TRBJ2-2, with D perhaps given as TRBD1 or TRBD2 (5 bases each). This CDR3 is 15 amino acids long. Germline V lookup: CDR1 MNHNY, CDR2 SVGAGI (reference sequence). V was shortened by 5 bases and J by 5 bases, with 15 bases between the two germline ends.

This clone occurred a few times. Other DNA variants within this sample encode the same CDR3. This chain links TRBV27 with TRBJ1-5; tentatively, D is TRBD1 (6 bases). Germline CDR1 and CDR2: MNHEY and SMNVEV (reference sequence). This CDR3 is 11 amino acids long. The V gene lost 11 bases and the J gene lost 2 bases, with 7 bases spanning the gap. Here the CDR3 DNA reads TGTGCCTCAGGGGGCAATCAGCCCCAGCATTTT. Amino acids: CASGGNQPQHF.

V and J are TRBV19 and TRBJ2-1; no reliable D call. The V end was cut by 4 bases, the J end by 8 bases, with 6 bases between. In germline, CDR1 is LNHDA, CDR2 SQIVND (reference sequence). This CDR3 spans 11 amino acids. The CDR3 coding sequence is TGTGCCAGTAGTAGTGCGGATGAGCAGTTCTTC. Encoded protein: CASSSADEQFF. Using reference TRBV19 and TRBJ2-1 for the parts outside the CDR3, the full variable domain is DGGITQSPKYLFRKEGQNVTLSCEQNLNHDAMYWYRQDPGQGLRLIYYSQIVNDFQKGDIAEGYSVSREKKESFPLTVTSAQKNPTAFYLCASSSADEQFFGPGTRLTVL.

This clone was counted only a few times. The chain uses TRBV30 and TRBJ1-3, with D tentatively TRBD1 (5 bases). Germline V gives CDR1 GTSNPN, CDR2 SVGIG (reference sequence). The CDR3 is 14 residues long. Trimming stripped 5 bases from V and 0 bases from J, with 11 bases between. CDR3 sequence: CAWDSGTSGNTIYF. The CDR3 bases are TGTGCCTGGGACAGTGGCACCTCTGGAAACACCATATATTTT.

This chain connects TRBV30 to TRBJ1-6; TRBD1 aligns across 7 bases. The germline gives CDR1 GTSNPN, CDR2 SVGIG (reference sequence). Trimming removed 2 bases from V and 9 bases from J; junction bases left unmatched: 13. The CDR3 loop spans 16 amino acids. The CDR3 region is CAWSTPTGPLVSPLHF. CDR3 nucleotide sequence: TGTGCCTGGAGTACCCCGACAGGGCCCCTCGTTTCACCCCTCCACTTT.

The chain carries TRBV5-5 and TRBJ1-1, with D possibly TRBD1 on 6 matching bases. V was cut by 4 bases and J by 4 bases, with 17 bases left in between. Looked up from germline, CDR1 is SGHKS and CDR2 is YYEKEE (reference sequence). The CDR3 is made up of 15 amino acids. CDR3 nucleotides: TGTGCCAGCAGCCCCATGACAGGACTAGGCACTGAAGCTTTCTTT. Translated, it gives CASSPMTGLGTEAFF.

The chain recombines TRBV2 with TRBJ2-7; perhaps TRBD2 as D (6 bases). CDR1 is SNHLY, CDR2 FYNNEI, per germline. There are 11 residues in the CDR3. Trimming pared 7 bases from V and 5 bases from J, leaving 9 bases between. CDR3 in DNA: TGTGCCAGCAAGGGCGGGGACGAGCAGTACTTC. Amino acid sequence: CASKGGDEQYF.

The V call is TRBV29-1, the J call TRBJ2-5, with TRBD2 matching 12 bases. V gave up 7 bases and J gave up 4 bases; unmatched junction bases: 1. The CDR3 is 12 residues long. The germline V gene has CDR1 SQVTM and CDR2 ANQGSEA. CDR3 sequence reads: CSAGLAGETQYF. CDR3 DNA sequence: TGCAGCGCGGGACTAGCGGGAGAGACCCAGTACTTC.

V and J are TRBV5-1 and TRBJ1-1; unclear D gene. Germline lookup yields CDR1 SGHRS and CDR2 YFSETQ. The CDR3 runs 14 residues. V dropped 2 bases and J dropped 5 bases, with 13 bases sitting between them. Here the CDR3 reads CASSFGVVGTEAFF. CDR3 nucleotide sequence: TGCGCCAGCAGCTTCGGGGTAGTAGGGACTGAAGCTTTCTTT. The full variable domain, its missing parts supplied by reference TRBV5-1 and TRBJ1-1, is KAGVTQTPRYLIKTRGQQVTLSCSPISGHRSVSWYQQTPGQGLQFLFEYFSETQRNKGNFPGRFSGRQFSNSRSEMNVSTLELGDSALYLCASSFGVVGTEAFFGQGTRLTVV.

This clone was seen once. V is TRBV14 and J is TRBJ2-5; D perhaps matches TRBD2 (6 bases). Trimming pared 4 bases from V and 4 bases from J, leaving 16 bases between. Looked up from germline, CDR1 is SGHDN and CDR2 is FVKESK. The CDR3 totals 15 residues. The CDR3 nucleotides read TGTGCCAGCAGCCTTGTGGCGGGGTCCTCAGAGACCCAGTACTTC. Its translation: CASSLVAGSSETQYF. The whole variable domain, remainder taken from reference TRBV14 and TRBJ2-5, is EAGVTQFPSHSVIEKGQTVTLRCDPISGHDNLYWYRRVMGKEIKFLLHFVKESKQDESGMPNNRFLAERTGGTYSTLKVQPAELEDSGVYFCASSLVAGSSETQYFGPGTRLLVL.